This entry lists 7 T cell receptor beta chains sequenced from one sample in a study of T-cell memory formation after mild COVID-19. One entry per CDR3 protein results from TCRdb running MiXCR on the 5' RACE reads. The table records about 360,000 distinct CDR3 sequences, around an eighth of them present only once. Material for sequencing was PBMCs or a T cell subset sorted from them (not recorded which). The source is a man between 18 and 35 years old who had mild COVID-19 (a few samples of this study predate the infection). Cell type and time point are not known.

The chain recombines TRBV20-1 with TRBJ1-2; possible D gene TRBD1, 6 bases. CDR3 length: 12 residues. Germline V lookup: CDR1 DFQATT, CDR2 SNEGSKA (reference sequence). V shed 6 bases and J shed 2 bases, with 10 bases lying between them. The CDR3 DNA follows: TGCAGTGCCCTGACAGGCAACTATGGCTACACCTTC. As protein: CSALTGNYGYTF.

CDR3 amino acids: CASSSGGAFTEAFF. DNA of the CDR3: TGTGCCAGCAGTTCAGGGGGCGCGTTCACTGAAGCTTTCTTT. The chain joins TRBV12-3 or TRBV12-4 to TRBJ1-1; 8 bases match TRBD1. Losses at the gene ends were 4 bases for V and 4 bases for J; bases not matched to a gene: 5. CDR3 length: 14 amino acids.

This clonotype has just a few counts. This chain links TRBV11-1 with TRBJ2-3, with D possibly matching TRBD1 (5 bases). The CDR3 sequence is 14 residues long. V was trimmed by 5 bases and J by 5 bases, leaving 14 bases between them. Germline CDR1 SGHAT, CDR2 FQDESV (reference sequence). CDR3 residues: CASSVGGAVDTQYF. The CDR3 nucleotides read TGTGCCAGCAGCGTGGGTGGGGCCGTAGATACGCAGTATTTT.

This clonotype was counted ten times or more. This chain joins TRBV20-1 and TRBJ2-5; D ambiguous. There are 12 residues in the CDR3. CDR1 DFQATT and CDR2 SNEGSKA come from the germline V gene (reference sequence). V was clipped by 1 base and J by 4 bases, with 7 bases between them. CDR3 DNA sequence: TGCAGTGCTAGAGGGTTGGGAGAGACCCAGTACTTC. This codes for CSARGLGETQYF.

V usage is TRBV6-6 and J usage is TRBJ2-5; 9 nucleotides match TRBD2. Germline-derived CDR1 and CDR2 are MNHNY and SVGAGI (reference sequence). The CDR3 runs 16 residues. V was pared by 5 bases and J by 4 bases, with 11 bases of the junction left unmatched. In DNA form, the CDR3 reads TGTGCCAGCAGTCCCTCGTACGGGACTAGCATAGAGACCCAGTACTTC. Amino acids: CASSPSYGTSIETQYF.

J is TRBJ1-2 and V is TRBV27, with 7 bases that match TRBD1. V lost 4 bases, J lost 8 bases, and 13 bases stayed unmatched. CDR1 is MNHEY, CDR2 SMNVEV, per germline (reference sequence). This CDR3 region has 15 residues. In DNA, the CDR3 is TGTGCCAGCAGTTCCTTTATAGACAGGGTCGGAGGCTACACCTTC. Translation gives CASSSFIDRVGGYTF.

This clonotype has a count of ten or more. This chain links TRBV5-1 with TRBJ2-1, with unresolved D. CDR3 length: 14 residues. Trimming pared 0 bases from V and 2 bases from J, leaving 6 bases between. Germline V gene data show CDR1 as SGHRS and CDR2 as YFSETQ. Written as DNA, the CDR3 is TGCGCCAGCAGCTTGGCCCCACCCTACAATGAGCAGTTCTTC. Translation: CASSLAPPYNEQFF.